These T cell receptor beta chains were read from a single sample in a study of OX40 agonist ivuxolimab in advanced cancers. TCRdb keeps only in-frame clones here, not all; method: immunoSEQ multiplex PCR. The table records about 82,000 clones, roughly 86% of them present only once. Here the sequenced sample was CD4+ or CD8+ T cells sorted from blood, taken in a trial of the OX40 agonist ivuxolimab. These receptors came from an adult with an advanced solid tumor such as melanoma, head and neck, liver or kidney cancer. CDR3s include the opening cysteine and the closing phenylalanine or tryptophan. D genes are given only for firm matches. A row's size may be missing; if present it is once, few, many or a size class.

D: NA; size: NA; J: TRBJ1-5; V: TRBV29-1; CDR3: CSVLIGVSNQPQHF; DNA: TGCAGCGTCTTGATTGGGGTGAGCAATCAGCCCCAGCATTTT
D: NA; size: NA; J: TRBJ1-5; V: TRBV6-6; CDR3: CASSYSEVWDTAHF; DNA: TGTGCCAGCAGTTACTCGGAGGTCTGGGACACTGCTCATTTT
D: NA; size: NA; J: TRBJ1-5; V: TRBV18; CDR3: CASSGQSNQPQHF; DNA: TGTGCCAGCTCCGGACAGAGCAATCAGCCCCAGCATTTT
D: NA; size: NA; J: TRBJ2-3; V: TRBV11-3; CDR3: CASSRRESTDTQYF; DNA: TGTGCCAGCAGCCGCAGGGAGAGCACAGATACGCAGTATTTT
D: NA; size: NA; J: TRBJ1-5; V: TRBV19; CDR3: CASSISPPGGSNQPQHF; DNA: TGTGCCAGTAGTATTTCGCCTCCCGGAGGTAGCAATCAGCCCCAGCATTTT
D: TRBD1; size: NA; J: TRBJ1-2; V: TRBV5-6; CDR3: CASSLGTGGLANYGYTF; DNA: TGTGCCAGCAGCCTGGGTACAGGGGGCTTGGCTAACTATGGCTACACCTTC
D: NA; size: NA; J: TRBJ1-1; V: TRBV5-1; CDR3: CASSLGDGNTEAFF; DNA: TGCGCCAGCAGCTTGGGGGACGGGAACACTGAAGCTTTCTTT
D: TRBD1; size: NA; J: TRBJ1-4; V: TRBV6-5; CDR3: CASSRTGGSEKLFF; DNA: TGTGCCAGCAGTCGCACAGGGGGGAGTGAAAAACTGTTTTTT
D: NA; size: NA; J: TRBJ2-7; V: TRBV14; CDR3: CASSHLVGGDYEQYF; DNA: TGTGCCAGCAGCCACTTGGTAGGAGGGGACTACGAGCAGTACTTC
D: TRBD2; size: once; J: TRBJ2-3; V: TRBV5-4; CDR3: CASSSTIAGSSTDTQYF; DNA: TGTGCCAGCAGCTCGACGATAGCGGGGTCTAGCACAGATACGCAGTATTTT
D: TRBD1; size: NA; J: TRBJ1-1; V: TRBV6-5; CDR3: CASSMKTGLSEAFF; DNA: TGTGCCAGCAGCATGAAGACAGGGTTATCTGAAGCTTTCTTT
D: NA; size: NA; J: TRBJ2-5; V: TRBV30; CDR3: CAWSVSRDSKTQYF; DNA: TGTGCCTGGAGTGTTTCGCGGGATAGCAAGACCCAGTACTTC
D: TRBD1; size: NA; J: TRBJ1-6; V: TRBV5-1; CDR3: CASSRDSSSYNSPLHF; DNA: TGCGCCAGCAGTCGGGACAGCAGCTCCTATAATTCACCCCTCCACTTT
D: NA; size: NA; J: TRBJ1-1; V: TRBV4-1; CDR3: CASSPKRGEVNTEAFF; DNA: TGCGCCAGCAGCCCGAAGAGGGGGGAGGTGAACACTGAAGCTTTCTTT
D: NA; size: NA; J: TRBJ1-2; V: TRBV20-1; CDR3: CSATLQDGYTF; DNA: TGCAGTGCTACCCTACAGGATGGCTACACCTTC
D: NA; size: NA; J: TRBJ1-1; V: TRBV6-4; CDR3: CASSQTGGTEAFF; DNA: TGTGCCAGCAGTCAAACGGGGGGCACTGAAGCTTTCTTT
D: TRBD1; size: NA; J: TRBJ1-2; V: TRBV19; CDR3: CASSPQGGANYGYTF; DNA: TGTGCCAGTAGTCCACAGGGGGGGGCTAACTATGGCTACACCTTC
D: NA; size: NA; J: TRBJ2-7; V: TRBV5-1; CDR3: CASSRQALYEQYF; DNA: TGCGCCAGCAGCCGGCAGGCACTCTACGAGCAGTACTTC
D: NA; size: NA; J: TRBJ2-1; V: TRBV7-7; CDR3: CASSYGVADGNEQFF; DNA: TGTGCTAGCAGTTATGGAGTAGCGGACGGGAATGAGCAGTTCTTC
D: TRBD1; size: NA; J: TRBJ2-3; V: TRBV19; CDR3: CASKQHRGPGDTQYF; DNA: TGTGCCAGTAAACAGCACAGGGGGCCGGGAGATACGCAGTATTTT
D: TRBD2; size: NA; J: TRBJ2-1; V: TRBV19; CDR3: CASSGRTSGGNYNEQFF; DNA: TGTGCCAGTAGTGGAAGGACTAGCGGGGGGAATTACAATGAGCAGTTCTTC
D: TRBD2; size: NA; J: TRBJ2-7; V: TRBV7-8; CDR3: CASSLFLLAGGEQYF; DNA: TGTGCCAGCAGCCTTTTCCTACTAGCGGGAGGTGAGCAGTACTTC
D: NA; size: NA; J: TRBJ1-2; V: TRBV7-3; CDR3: CASSLLGGGGYTF; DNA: TGTGCCAGCAGCTTACTGGGGGGAGGCGGCTACACCTTC
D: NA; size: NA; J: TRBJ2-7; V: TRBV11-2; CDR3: CASSFLYLGNYEQYF; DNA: TGTGCCAGCAGCTTTTTATATCTAGGGAACTACGAGCAGTACTTC
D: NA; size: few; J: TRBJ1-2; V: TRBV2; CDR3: CASSAENYGYTF; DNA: TGTGCCAGCAGTGCAGAGAACTATGGCTACACCTTC
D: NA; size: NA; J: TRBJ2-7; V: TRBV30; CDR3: CAWRKDSYEQYF; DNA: TGTGCCTGGAGGAAGGACTCCTACGAGCAGTACTTC
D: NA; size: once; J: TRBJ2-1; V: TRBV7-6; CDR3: CASSHGGNEQFF; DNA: TGTGCCAGCAGCCACGGAGGGAATGAGCAGTTCTTC
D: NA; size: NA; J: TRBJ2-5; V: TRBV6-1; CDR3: CASSGQETQYF; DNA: TGTGCCAGCAGTGGCCAAGAGACCCAGTACTTC
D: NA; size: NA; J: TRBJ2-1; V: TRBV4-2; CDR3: CASSQENRDNEQFF; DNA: TGTGCCAGCAGCCAAGAGAATCGGGATAATGAGCAGTTCTTC
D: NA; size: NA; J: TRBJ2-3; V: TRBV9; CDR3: CASSVWGAGDTQYF; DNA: TGTGCCAGCAGCGTATGGGGGGCCGGGGATACGCAGTATTTT
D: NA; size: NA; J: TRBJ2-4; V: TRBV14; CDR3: CASSQEKGRDIQYF; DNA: TGTGCCAGCAGCCAAGAAAAAGGGCGAGACATTCAGTACTTC
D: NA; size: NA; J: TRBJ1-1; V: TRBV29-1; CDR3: CSVGVNRETEAFF; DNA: TGCAGCGTTGGGGTAAACAGGGAAACTGAAGCTTTCTTT
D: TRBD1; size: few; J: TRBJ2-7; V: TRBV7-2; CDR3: CASSLVGRQGTYEQYF; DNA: TGTGCCAGCAGCTTAGTAGGGAGACAGGGAACCTACGAGCAGTACTTC
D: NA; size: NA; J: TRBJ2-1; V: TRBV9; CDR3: CASSLGGGVGNEQFF; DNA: TGTGCCAGCAGCCTAGGGGGAGGGGTTGGCAATGAGCAGTTCTTC
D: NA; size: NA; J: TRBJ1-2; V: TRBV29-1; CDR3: CSVASPIANYGYTF; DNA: TGCAGCGTTGCTTCGCCGATAGCTAACTATGGCTACACCTTC
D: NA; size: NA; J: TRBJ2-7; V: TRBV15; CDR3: CATSGSPAVEQYF; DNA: TGTGCCACCAGCGGGAGCCCGGCCGTCGAGCAGTACTTC
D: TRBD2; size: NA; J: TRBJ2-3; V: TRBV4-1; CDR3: CASSRRLAGEDTQYF; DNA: TGCGCCAGCAGCCGCCGACTAGCGGGGGAAGATACGCAGTATTTT
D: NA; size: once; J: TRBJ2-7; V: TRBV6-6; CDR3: CASSTTRNEQYF; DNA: TGTGCCAGCAGTACAACCCGAAACGAGCAGTACTTC
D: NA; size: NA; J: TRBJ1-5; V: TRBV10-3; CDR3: CAISAGTPSNQPQHF; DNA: TGTGCCATCAGCGCCGGGACTCCAAGCAATCAGCCCCAGCATTTT
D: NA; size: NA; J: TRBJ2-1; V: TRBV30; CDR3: CAWSVTAANEQFF; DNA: TGTGCCTGGAGTGTGACCGCCGCGAATGAGCAGTTCTTC
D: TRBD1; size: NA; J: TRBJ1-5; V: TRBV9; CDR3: CASSVGQDGNQPQHF; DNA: TGTGCCAGCAGCGTCGGACAGGATGGCAATCAGCCCCAGCATTTT
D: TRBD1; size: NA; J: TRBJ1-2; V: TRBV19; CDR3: CASSIDDRVINYGYTF; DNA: TGTGCCAGTAGTATAGATGACAGGGTTATAAACTATGGCTACACCTTC
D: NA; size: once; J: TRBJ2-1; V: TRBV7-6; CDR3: CASSLGDNEQFF; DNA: TGTGCCAGCAGCTTGGGTGACAATGAGCAGTTCTTC
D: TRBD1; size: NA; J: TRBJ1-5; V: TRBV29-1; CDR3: CSVKDRVEGQPQHF; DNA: TGCAGCGTCAAGGACAGGGTAGAAGGTCAGCCCCAGCATTTT
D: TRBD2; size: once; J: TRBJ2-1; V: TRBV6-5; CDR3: CASSYRLANEQFF; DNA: TGTGCCAGCAGTTACCGACTAGCAAATGAGCAGTTCTTC
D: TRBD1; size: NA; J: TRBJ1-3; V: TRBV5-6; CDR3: CVSSATGSRNTIYF; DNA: TGTGTCAGCAGCGCGACAGGGAGCCGAAACACCATATATTTT
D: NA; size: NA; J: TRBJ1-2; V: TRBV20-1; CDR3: CSARSSGYTF; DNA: TGCAGTGCTAGGTCTTCTGGCTACACCTTC
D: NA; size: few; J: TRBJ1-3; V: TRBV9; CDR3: CASSQAASGNTIYF; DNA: TGTGCCAGCAGCCAAGCTGCCTCTGGAAACACCATATATTTT
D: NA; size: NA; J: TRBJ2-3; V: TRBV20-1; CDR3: CSGGADTQYF; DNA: TGCAGCGGCGGGGCTGATACGCAGTATTTT
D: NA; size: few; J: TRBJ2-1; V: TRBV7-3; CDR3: CASSPLGGAGRNEQFF; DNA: TGTGCCAGCAGCCCACTAGGGGGGGCAGGGAGGAATGAGCAGTTCTTC
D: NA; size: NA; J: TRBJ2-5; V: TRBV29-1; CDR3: CSVERGSRKTQYF; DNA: TGCAGCGTTGAACGCGGTAGTCGTAAGACCCAGTACTTC
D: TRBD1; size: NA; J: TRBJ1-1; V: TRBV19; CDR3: CASSSGTGKGGTEAFF; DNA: TGTGCCAGTAGTTCGGGGACAGGGAAGGGTGGCACTGAAGCTTTCTTT
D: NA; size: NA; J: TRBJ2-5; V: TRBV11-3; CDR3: CASSLRPLGGETQYF; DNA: TGTGCCAGCAGCTTACGACCCCTGGGGGGAGAGACCCAGTACTTC
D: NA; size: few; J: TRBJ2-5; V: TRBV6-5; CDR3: CASSFGVWETQYF; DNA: TGTGCCAGCAGTTTCGGGGTTTGGGAGACCCAGTACTTC